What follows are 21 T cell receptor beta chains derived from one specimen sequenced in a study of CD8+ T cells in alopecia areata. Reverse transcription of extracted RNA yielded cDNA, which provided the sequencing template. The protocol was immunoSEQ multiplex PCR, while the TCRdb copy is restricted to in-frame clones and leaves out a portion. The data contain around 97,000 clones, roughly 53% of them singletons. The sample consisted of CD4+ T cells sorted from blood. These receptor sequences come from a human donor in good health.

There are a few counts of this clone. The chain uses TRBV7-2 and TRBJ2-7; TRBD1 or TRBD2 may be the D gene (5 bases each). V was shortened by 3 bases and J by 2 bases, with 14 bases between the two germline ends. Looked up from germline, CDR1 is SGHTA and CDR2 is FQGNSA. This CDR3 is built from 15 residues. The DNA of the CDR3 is TGTGCCAGCAGCTTGAGGGGCAGGCAGACCTACGAGCAGTACTTC. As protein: CASSLRGRQTYEQYF.

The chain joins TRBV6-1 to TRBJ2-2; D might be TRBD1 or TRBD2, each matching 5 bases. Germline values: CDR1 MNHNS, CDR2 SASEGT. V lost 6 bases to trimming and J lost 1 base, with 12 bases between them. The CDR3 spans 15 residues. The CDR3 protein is CASREWDGNTGELFF. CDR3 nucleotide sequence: TGTGCCAGCAGGGAATGGGACGGGAACACCGGGGAGCTGTTTTTT.

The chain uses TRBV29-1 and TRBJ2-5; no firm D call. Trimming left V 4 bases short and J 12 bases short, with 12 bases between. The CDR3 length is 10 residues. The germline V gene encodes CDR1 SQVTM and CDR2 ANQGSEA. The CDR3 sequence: CSVGVPSEYF. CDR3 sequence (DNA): TGCAGCGTTGGGGTCCCGTCGGAGTACTTC.

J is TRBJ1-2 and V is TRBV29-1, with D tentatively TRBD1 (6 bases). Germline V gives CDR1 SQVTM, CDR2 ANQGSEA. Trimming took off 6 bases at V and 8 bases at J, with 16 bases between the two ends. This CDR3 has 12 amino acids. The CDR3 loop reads CSVANTGFGYTF. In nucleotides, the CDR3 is TGCAGCGTCGCTAACACAGGGTTCGGCTACACCTTC. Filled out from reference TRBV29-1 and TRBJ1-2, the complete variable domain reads SAVISQKPSRDICQRGTSLTIQCQVDSQVTMMFWYRQQPGQSLTLIATANQGSEATYESGFVIDKFPISRPNLTFSTLTVSNMSPEDSSIYLCSVANTGFGYTFGSGTRLTVV.

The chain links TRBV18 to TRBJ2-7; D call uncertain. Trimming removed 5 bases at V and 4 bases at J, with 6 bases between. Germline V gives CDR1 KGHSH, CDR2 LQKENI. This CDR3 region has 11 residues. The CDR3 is CASSSGYEQYF. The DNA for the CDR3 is TGTGCCAGCTCAAGTGGTTACGAGCAGTACTTC.

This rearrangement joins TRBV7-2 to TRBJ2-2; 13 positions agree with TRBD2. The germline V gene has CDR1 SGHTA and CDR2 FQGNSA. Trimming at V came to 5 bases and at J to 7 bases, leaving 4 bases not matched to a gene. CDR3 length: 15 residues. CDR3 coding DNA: TGTGCCAGCAGCCCGGGACTAGCGGGGTTCGGGGAGCTGTTTTTT. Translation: CASSPGLAGFGELFF.

The CDR3 sequence: CASSSPVRGRDYTF. In nucleotides, the CDR3 is TGTGCCAGCAGCTCCCCCGTGAGGGGCAGGGACTACACCTTC. The J gene is TRBJ1-2, the V gene TRBV7-9; a possible D gene is TRBD1 (5 bases). Trimming shortened V by 4 bases and J by 10 bases, and 19 bases separated the two germline ends. There are 14 residues in the CDR3. Germline V lookup: CDR1 SEHNR, CDR2 FQNEAQ (reference sequence).

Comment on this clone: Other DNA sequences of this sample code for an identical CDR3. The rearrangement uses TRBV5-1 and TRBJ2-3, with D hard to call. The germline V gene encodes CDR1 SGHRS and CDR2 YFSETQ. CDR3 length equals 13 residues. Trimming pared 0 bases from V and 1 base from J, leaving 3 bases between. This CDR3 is CASSLAGTDTQYF. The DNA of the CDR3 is TGCGCCAGCAGCTTGGCTGGCACAGATACGCAGTATTTT.

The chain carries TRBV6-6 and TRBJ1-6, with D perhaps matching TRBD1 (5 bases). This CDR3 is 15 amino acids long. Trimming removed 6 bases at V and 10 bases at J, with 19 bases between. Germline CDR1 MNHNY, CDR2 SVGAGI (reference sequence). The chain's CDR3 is CASRDPMRGDSPLHF. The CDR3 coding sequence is TGTGCCAGCAGGGACCCGATGAGGGGAGACTCACCCCTCCACTTT.

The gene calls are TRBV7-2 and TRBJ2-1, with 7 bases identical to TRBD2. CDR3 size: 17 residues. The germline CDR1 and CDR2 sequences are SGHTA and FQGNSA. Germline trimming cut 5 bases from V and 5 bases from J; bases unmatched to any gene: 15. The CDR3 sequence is CASSPPAGRGKHNEQFF. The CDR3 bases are TGTGCCAGCAGCCCCCCGGCGGGGCGGGGGAAACACAATGAGCAGTTCTTC.

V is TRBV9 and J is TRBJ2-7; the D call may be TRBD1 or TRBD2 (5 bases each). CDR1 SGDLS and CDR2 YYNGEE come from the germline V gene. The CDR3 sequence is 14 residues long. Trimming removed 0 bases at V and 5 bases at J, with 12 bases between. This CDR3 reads CASSVASRDDEQYF. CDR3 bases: TGTGCCAGCAGCGTAGCTTCAAGGGACGACGAGCAGTACTTC. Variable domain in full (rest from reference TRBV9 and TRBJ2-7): DSGVTQTPKHLITATGQRVTLRCSPRSGDLSVYWYQQSLDQGLQFLIQYYNGEERAKGNILERFSAQQFPDLHSELNLSSLELGDSALYFCASSVASRDDEQYFGPGTRLTVT.

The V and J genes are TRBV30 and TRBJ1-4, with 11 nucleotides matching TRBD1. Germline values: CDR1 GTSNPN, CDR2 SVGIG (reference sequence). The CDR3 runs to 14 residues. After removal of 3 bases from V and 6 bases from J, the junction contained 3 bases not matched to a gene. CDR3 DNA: TGTGCCTGGAGCGGACAGGGGGCGGATGAAAAACTGTTTTTT. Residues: CAWSGQGADEKLFF.

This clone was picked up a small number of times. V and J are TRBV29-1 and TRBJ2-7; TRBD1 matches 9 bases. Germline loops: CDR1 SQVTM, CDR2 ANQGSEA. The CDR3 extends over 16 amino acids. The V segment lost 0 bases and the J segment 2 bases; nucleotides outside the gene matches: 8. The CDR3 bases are TGCAGCGTTGAAGACCATACCGGGACAGGGCCCTACGAGCAGTACTTC. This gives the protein CSVEDHTGTGPYEQYF.

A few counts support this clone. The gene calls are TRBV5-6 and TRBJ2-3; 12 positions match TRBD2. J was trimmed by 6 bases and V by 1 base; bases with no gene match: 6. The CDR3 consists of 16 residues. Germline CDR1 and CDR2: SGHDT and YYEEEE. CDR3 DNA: TGTGCCAGCAGCTTGCTACTAGCGGGGGGTACTGATACGCAGTATTTT. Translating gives CASSLLLAGGTDTQYF.

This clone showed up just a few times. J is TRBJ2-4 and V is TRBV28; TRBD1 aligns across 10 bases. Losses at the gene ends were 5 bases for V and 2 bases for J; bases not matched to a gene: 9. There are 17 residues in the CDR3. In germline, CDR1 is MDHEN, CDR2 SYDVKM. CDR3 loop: CASSPLDRGLSKNIQYF. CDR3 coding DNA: TGTGCCAGCAGTCCCCTAGACAGGGGGCTATCCAAAAACATTCAGTACTTC.

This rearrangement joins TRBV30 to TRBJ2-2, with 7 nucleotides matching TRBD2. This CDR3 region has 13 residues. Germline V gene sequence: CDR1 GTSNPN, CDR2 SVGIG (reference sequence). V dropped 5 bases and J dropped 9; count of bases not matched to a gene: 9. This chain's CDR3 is CAWASGPNRELFF. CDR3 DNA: TGTGCCTGGGCTAGCGGTCCCAACCGGGAGCTGTTTTTT.

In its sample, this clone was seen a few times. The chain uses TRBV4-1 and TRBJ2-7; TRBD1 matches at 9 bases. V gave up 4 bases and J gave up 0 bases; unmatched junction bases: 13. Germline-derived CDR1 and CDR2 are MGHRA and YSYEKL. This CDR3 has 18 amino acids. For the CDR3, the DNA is TGCGCCAGCAGCCTCTTACAAGTAACAGGGGGCAACTCCTACGAGCAGTACTTC. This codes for CASSLLQVTGGNSYEQYF.

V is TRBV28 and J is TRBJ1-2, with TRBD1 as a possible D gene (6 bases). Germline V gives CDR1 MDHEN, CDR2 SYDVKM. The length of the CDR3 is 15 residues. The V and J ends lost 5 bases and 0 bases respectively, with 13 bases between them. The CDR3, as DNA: TGTGCCAGCAGTAGGCTCCGGGACACTAACTATGGCTACACCTTC. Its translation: CASSRLRDTNYGYTF.

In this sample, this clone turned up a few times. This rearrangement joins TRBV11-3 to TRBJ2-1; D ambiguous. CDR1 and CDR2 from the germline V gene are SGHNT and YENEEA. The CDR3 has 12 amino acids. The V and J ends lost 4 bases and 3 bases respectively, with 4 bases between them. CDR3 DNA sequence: TGTGCCAGCAGCTCCTACTACAATGAGCAGTTCTTC. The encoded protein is CASSSYYNEQFF.

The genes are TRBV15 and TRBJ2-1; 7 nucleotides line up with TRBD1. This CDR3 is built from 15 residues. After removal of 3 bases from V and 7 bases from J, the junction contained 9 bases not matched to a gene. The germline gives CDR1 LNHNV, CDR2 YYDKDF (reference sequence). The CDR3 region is CATSRETGVPNEQFF. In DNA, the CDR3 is TGTGCCACCAGCAGGGAAACAGGGGTACCGAATGAGCAGTTCTTC.

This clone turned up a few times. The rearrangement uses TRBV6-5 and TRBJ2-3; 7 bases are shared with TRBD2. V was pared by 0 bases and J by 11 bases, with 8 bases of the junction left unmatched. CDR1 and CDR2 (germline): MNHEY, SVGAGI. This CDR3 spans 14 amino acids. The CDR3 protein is CASSYSSGVGVQYF. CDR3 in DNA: TGTGCCAGCAGTTACTCCAGCGGGGTGGGGGTGCAGTATTTT.